This T cell receptor beta chain was sequenced during a study of cytomegalovirus exposure and HLA in healthy donors. The CDR3 runs 17 residues. Germline values: CDR1 SEHNR, CDR2 FQNEAQ (reference sequence). The junction had 13 bases not matched to a gene; V was cut back by 7 bases and J by 0 bases. Primers: 60 Vbeta forward and 13 Jbeta reverse. Sequencing used immunoSEQ multiplex PCR; TCRdb keeps in-frame clones, though not all of them. The data contain 210,000 or so clones, roughly 79% of them seen just once; the ten biggest clones take up about 0.58%. The sequencing input was PBMCs. This sequence was found in a woman in her thirties or forties in good health and CMV-seronegative. This rearrangement joins TRBV7-9 to TRBJ2-3, with 7 bases fitting TRBD1. CDR3 in DNA: TGTGCCAGCAAGCCCCGTCTTGGACAGGCAAGCACAGATACGCAGTATTTT. Translated, it gives CASKPRLGQASTDTQYF.